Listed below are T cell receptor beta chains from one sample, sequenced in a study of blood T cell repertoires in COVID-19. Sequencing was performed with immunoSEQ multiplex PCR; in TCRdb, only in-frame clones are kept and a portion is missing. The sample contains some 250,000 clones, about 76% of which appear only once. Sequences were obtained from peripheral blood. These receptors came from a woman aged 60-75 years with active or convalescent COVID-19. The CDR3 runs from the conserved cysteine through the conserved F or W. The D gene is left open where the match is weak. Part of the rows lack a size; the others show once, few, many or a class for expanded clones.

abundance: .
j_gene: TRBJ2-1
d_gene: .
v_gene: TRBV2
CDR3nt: TGTGCCAGCAGTGTTTCAGGTGCCAATGAGCAGTTCTTC
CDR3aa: CASSVSGANEQFF

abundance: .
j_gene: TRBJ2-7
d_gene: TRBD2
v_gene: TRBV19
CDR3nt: TGTGCCAGTAGTATCCAACTAGCGGGGGCCTTATACGAGCAGTACTTC
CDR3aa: CASSIQLAGALYEQYF

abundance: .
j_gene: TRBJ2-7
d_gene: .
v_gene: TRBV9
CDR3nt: TGTGCCAGCAGCGTAGGGCCCACCTACGAGCAGTACTTC
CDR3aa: CASSVGPTYEQYF

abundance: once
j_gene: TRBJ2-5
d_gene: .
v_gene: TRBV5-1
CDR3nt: TGCGCCAGCAGCTTGGCCAGGGGCAGGACCCAGTACTTC
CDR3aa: CASSLARGRTQYF

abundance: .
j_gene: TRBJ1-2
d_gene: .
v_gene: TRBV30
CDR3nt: TGTGCCTGGAGTGTACAATTTGGGAGAAACGTCTACACCTTC
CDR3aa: CAWSVQFGRNVYTF

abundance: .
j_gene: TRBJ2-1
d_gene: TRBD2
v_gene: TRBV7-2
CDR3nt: TGTGCCAGCAGCTTTGGGACTAGGGCGGGGGGATACAATGAGCAGTTCTTC
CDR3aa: CASSFGTRAGGYNEQFF

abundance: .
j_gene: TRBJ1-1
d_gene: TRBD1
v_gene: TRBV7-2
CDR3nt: TGTGCCAGCAGGGAACAGGGGGGGGGTACTGAAGCTTTCTTT
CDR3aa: CASREQGGGTEAFF

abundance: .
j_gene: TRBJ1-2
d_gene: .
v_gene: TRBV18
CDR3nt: TGTGCCAGCTCACCATCCAAGGGGAACTATGGCTACACCTTC
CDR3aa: CASSPSKGNYGYTF

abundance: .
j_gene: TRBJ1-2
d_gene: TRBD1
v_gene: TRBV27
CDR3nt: TGTGCCAGCAGTTTAATGAGTGGGACAGGACCTCGGGGCTACACCTTC
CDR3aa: CASSLMSGTGPRGYTF

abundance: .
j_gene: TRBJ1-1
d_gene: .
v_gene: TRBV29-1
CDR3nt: TGCAGCGCCACCGATAAGGGGAACCTCTGGACTGAAGCTTTCTTT
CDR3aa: CSATDKGNLWTEAFF

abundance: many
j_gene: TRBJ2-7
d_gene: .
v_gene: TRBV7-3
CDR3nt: TGTGCCAGCAGCTTTGGTCTGTTGCGGGAGCAGTACTTC
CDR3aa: CASSFGLLREQYF

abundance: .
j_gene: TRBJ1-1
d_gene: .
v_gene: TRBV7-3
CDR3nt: TGTGCCAGCAGCTTAGACAGTCTGGGGATGAACACTGAAGCTTTCTTT
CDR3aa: CASSLDSLGMNTEAFF

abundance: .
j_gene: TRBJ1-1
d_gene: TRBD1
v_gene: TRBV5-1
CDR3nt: TGCGCCAGCAGCTTCAATACCGGGACAGGGGTCATTGAAGCTTTCTTT
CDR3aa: CASSFNTGTGVIEAFF

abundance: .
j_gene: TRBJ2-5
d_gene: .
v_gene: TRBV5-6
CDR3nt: TGTGCCAGCAGCTTGGGAGACATCGAAGAGACCCAGTACTTC
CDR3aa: CASSLGDIEETQYF

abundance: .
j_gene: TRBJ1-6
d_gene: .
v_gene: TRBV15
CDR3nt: TGTGCCACCAGCAGAGATCCGGGAGGATCACCCCTCCACTTT
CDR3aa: CATSRDPGGSPLHF

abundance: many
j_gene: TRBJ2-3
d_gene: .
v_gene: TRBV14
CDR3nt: TGTGCCAGCAGCCAAGATCCTTATCGTCGACTTCTCACAGATACGCAGTATTTT
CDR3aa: CASSQDPYRRLLTDTQYF

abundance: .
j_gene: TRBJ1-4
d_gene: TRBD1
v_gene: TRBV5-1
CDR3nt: TGCGCCAGCAGCTTGGGGACAGGGGCAAGTAATGAAAAACTGTTTTTT
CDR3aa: CASSLGTGASNEKLFF